Detailed here is one T cell receptor beta chain. Which antigen it targets is not known. No per-base quality is available; no much larger clone lies one base away. The entire isolated RNA was reverse transcribed using the High Capacity cDNA Reverse Transcription Kit, and thus expressed TCRB transcripts were sequenced. Deep immunoSEQ sequencing was applied to naive, central memory and regulatory T cell samples, giving an average of roughly 3.6 million total reads per sample. Sorted cells were lysed in RLT buffer and RNA was extracted with DNase-treated RNeasy Micro or Mini kits, depending on cell number. To prevent cross-contamination, each cell subset was processed individually, whereas patient and healthy donor samples were processed jointly. TCRB sequences were amplified from cDNA with the immunoSEQ multiplex PCR, producing 87-bp fragments spanning the CDR3 region. The amplicons were sequenced using the Illumina HiSeq platform. The authors' analysis ran thus. PCR bias was corrected computationally using synthetic template baselines, and reads within Hamming distance 2 were collapsed, with unmergeable singletons discarded. By aligning reads against IMGT, V, D and J genes, CDR3 length, and insertions or deletions at six rearrangement sites were assigned. Clonotype counts were normalized to sorted cell number within each subset before computing true diversity and Gini coefficients with the tcR R package. Repertoire sharing was quantified using the overlap coefficient calculated on TCRB nucleotide sequences. As a proxy for the pre-selection repertoire, out-of-frame TCRB sequences from naive cells were analyzed. TCRdb holds this immuneACCESS table with in-frame rearrangements only. Some clones are missing; in checked studies, unresolved V genes explain under half, and the rest has no known cause. V and J calls and clone size are given by that table; D and trimming were obtained from the DNA. The sample profile shows about 700,000 clones; roughly 12% of them were found once. The ten largest clonotypes hold about 0.02% of the sample.

The germline V gene (reference sequence) yields LNHNV for CDR1 and YYDKDF for CDR2. V is pared back by 3 bases and J by 2 bases, with 23 bases lying between the germline termini. The CDR3 starts with the cysteine, ends with the phenylalanine, and has 18 residues. Of the read, only the CDR3 DNA is kept; its 54 bases are in frame from base 1. From each donor, a single peripheral blood sample of around 120 mL on average was drawn into heparinised tubes. Naive, central memory, regulatory and stem cell-like memory CD4+ T cells were sorted on a BD FACSAria II using a panel including CD45RO, CCR7, CD25, CD127, CD95 and CD27. Every sorted population had a purity above 98%. PBMCs were isolated immediately by Lymphoprep density gradient centrifugation and stained directly without culture. So that batch effects would be minimized, each experiment stained and sorted samples in pairs, pairing one healthy donor with one patient.

The record originates from a study of beta chain features in type 1 diabetes (dated by TCRdb to 2016 to 2019). Study-level background: Mean age, gender distribution, total cell number and subset yield did not differ between patients and healthy donors. A total of some 110 million sorted cells were examined across all samples, and a strong correlation was observed between cell number per subset and RNA yield. The study compared the TCRB repertoires of sorted circulating CD4+ T cell subsets in recently diagnosed type 1 diabetes patients with those in matched healthy donors. Regulatory and stem cell-like memory subsets were isolated from only 8 patients and 8 healthy donors, whereas naive and central memory subsets came from all 28 donors.

The paper as a whole reports these results and caveats: Fewer insertions and more nucleotide deletions at VDJ recombination sites were observed in patients with type 1 diabetes, implying thymic rearrangement abnormalities. Naive, central memory and regulatory TCRB repertoires appeared to be more alike among patients than among healthy donors. In all four CD4+ subsets, TCRB CDR3 length was moderately but significantly shorter in type 1 diabetes patients. Because cDNA rather than genomic DNA was sequenced, highly expressing activated cells could have been over-represented, although no difference in activation and CD3 levels was found between groups. Only small numbers of individuals were included in the HLA sub-analyses, which left unresolved whether HLA type had any influence on TCRB rearrangement. Shorter templates might be favored by PCR, yet because patient and control samples were amplified and corrected together, any such skew would affect both groups equally.

The sequence derives from a man in his late teens or twenties with type 1 diabetes. The chain links TRBV15 with TRBJ2-7; the D gene assignment is ambiguous. The sequencing sample was made of naive CD4+ T cells from blood. The cell subset or site label here, explained by the study, means: true naive CD4+ T cells. The bases read TGTGCCACCAGCAGCACCCAGCCCCCCAAGGTTATAACCTACGAGCAGTACTTC. Its protein product is CATSSTQPPKVITYEQYF.